These T cell receptor beta chains were read from a single sample in a study of T cell repertoires in cytomegalovirus infection. TCRdb re-called the reads with MiXCR, one entry per CDR3 protein. Of roughly 720,000 distinct CDR3 sequences listed, 35% were seen once; the top ten hold around 2.6%. Sequencing was done on a sample of PBMCs. The receptor source for this set is a human donor in good health (CMV status not recorded). Some clones in this sample may be carry-over from other donors' samples. The CDR3 runs from the conserved cysteine through the conserved F or W. The D gene is left open where the match is weak. The size of a clone is reported for some rows only, either as once, few or many, or as a class for expanded clones.

CASSLAPSGTAYGYTF,TGTGCCAGCAGCTTAGCTCCCTCCGGGACGGCTTATGGCTACACCTTC,TRBJ1-2,many,NA,TRBV7-2
CASTPGALETQYF,TGTGCCAGCACCCCGGGGGCCTTGGAGACCCAGTACTTC,TRBJ2-5,NA,NA,TRBV28
CASSSEPGQANEKLFF,TGTGCCAGCAGCTCCGAACCGGGACAGGCGAATGAAAAACTGTTTTTT,TRBJ1-4,NA,TRBD1,TRBV7-6
CASRLRSTYEQYF,TGTGCCAGCAGGCTCAGGAGTACCTACGAGCAGTACTTC,TRBJ2-7,few,NA,TRBV2
CASSLAGLAGAYF,TGTGCCAGCAGTTTAGCTGGACTAGCGGGGGCCTACTTC,TRBJ2-4,few,TRBD2,TRBV12-3/TRBV12-4
CATGGSPSGANVLTF,TGCGCCACCGGGGGGTCACCCTCTGGGGCCAACGTCCTGACTTTC,TRBJ2-6,NA,TRBD2,TRBV5-1
CASSSAGETYNEQFF,TGTGCCAGCAGTTCCGCGGGGGAAACCTACAATGAGCAGTTCTTC,TRBJ2-1,NA,TRBD2,TRBV7-9
CASSQVGGTEQFF,TGCGCCAGCAGCCAAGTCGGAGGGACTGAGCAGTTCTTC,TRBJ2-1,NA,NA,TRBV4-1
CASSLRDRRSETQYF,TGTGCCAGCAGCTTAAGGGACAGGAGGTCAGAGACCCAGTACTTC,TRBJ2-5,few,TRBD1,TRBV11-2
CAISDLGRGVYEQYF,TGTGCCATCAGTGACCTAGGGCGGGGTGTGTACGAGCAGTACTTC,TRBJ2-7,NA,NA,TRBV10-3
CASSSRTSGSVETQYF,TGTGCCAGCAGCTCTCGGACTAGCGGGAGCGTCGAGACCCAGTACTTC,TRBJ2-5,NA,TRBD2,TRBV7-2
CASSRRSTGNTEAFF,TGTGCCAGCAGCCGAAGATCGACAGGGAACACTGAAGCTTTCTTT,TRBJ1-1,NA,NA,TRBV2
CASKLRGAQETQYF,TGTGCCAGTAAACTTCGCGGGGCACAAGAGACCCAGTACTTC,TRBJ2-5,once,NA,TRBV19
CSARDPAGRTDTQYF,TGCAGTGCTAGAGATCCGGCGGGAAGAACAGATACGCAGTATTTT,TRBJ2-3,few,NA,TRBV20-1
CASSLAGGGAGISNQPQHF,TGTGCCAGCAGTCTGGCTGGGGGGGGGGCGGGGATCAGCAATCAGCCCCAGCATTTT,TRBJ1-5,NA,NA,TRBV28
CASRPGANTEAFF,TGTGCCAGTCGCCCGGGGGCGAACACTGAAGCTTTCTTT,TRBJ1-1,NA,NA,TRBV28
CASSLQGADTGELFF,TGTGCCAGCAGCTTACAGGGGGCAGACACCGGGGAGCTGTTTTTT,TRBJ2-2,many,TRBD1,TRBV7-6
CASSPLAGGADEAFF,TGTGCCAGCAGTCCCCTTGCAGGGGGCGCGGATGAAGCTTTCTTT,TRBJ1-1,NA,TRBD1,TRBV12-3/TRBV12-4
CASSTASKPTGDTQYF,TGTGCCAGCAGTACTGCCTCGAAGCCTACGGGGGATACGCAGTATTTT,TRBJ2-3,NA,NA,TRBV28
CASSSGTSGRGYEQFF,TGTGCCAGCAGTTCTGGGACTAGCGGGAGAGGGTATGAGCAGTTCTTC,TRBJ2-1,NA,TRBD2,TRBV7-2
CASSSTGSANQPQHF,TGTGCCAGCAGCTCGACAGGGTCGGCCAATCAGCCCCAGCATTTT,TRBJ1-5,many,TRBD1,TRBV7-2
CSAREAGRLSTDTQYF,TGCAGTGCTAGAGAAGCGGGACGTTTGAGCACAGATACGCAGTATTTT,TRBJ2-3,NA,TRBD2,TRBV20-1
CASSEGTVAGTEAFF,TGTGCCAGCAGTGAAGGGACAGTAGCCGGCACTGAAGCTTTCTTT,TRBJ1-1,NA,NA,TRBV2
CATNTGANVLTF,TGTGCCACCAATACTGGGGCCAACGTCCTGACTTTC,TRBJ2-6,NA,NA,TRBV6-1
CASSSDRGRLNTEAFF,TGTGCCAGCAGCTCGGACAGGGGGCGCCTGAACACTGAAGCTTTCTTT,TRBJ1-1,NA,TRBD1,TRBV6-8
CASSSPTSSSYNEQFF,TGTGCCAGCAGCTCCCCGACTAGCAGCTCCTACAATGAGCAGTTCTTC,TRBJ2-1,NA,TRBD2,TRBV6-5
CATSDSGGYDTDTQYF,TGTGCCACCAGTGACAGCGGGGGTTACGACACAGATACGCAGTATTTT,TRBJ2-3,few,TRBD2,TRBV24-1
CASSLGHYPQGEHGWEAFF,TGTGCCAGCAGCTTAGGGCACTATCCGCAGGGAGAACATGGGTGGGAAGCTTTCTTT,TRBJ1-1,NA,NA,TRBV13
CASSWPTGGRFAEAFF,TGTGCCAGTAGCTGGCCGACAGGGGGCCGGTTCGCTGAAGCTTTCTTT,TRBJ1-1,NA,TRBD1,TRBV19
CASSQDRGVLTGALFF,TGTGCCAGCAGCCAGGACAGGGGAGTTCTCACCGGGGCGCTGTTTTTT,TRBJ2-2,NA,TRBD1,TRBV7-2
CASSIATGYGYTF,TGTGCCAGTAGTATAGCGACCGGCTATGGCTACACCTTC,TRBJ1-2,NA,NA,TRBV19
CASSPPTPYEQYF,TGTGCCAGCAGCCCGCCGACCCCCTACGAGCAGTACTTC,TRBJ2-7,few,NA,TRBV11-2
CSARDSLGLEWGYTF,TGCAGTGCTAGAGATAGTTTGGGTTTAGAATGGGGCTACACCTTC,TRBJ1-2,NA,NA,TRBV20-1
CSARPRGQGPTEAFF,TGCAGTGCTAGACCCCGGGGACAGGGACCCACTGAAGCTTTCTTT,TRBJ1-1,few,TRBD1,TRBV20-1
CASKRGLTEAFF,TGTGCCAGCAAGCGGGGGCTCACTGAAGCTTTCTTT,TRBJ1-1,NA,NA,TRBV2
CASSETGVIYEQYF,TGTGCCAGCAGCGAGACAGGGGTTATCTACGAGCAGTACTTC,TRBJ2-7,few,TRBD1,TRBV7-8
CASRGPNTGELFF,TGTGCCAGCCGGGGCCCGAACACCGGGGAGCTGTTTTTT,TRBJ2-2,few,NA,TRBV28
CASSDGAGGDTQYF,TGTGCCAGCAGTGATGGGGCGGGCGGGGATACGCAGTATTTT,TRBJ2-3,NA,NA,TRBV27
CDSSPGTQRADTQYF,TGTGACAGCAGTCCCGGGACTCAAAGGGCAGATACGCAGTATTTT,TRBJ2-3,once,NA,TRBV27
CASSLRVRGQNTGELFF,TGTGCCAGCAGCTTACGCGTTCGGGGACAGAACACCGGGGAGCTGTTTTTT,TRBJ2-2,NA,NA,TRBV7-3
CAISEAAGGYNEQFF,TGTGCCATCAGTGAGGCGGCGGGGGGGTACAATGAGCAGTTCTTC,TRBJ2-1,few,TRBD2,TRBV10-3
CASSLGLAGGTHVQYF,TGTGCCAGCAGCTTAGGCCTAGCGGGAGGGACACACGTGCAGTACTTC,TRBJ2-7,NA,TRBD2,TRBV7-2
CASSLGEVAGPHYGYTF,TGTGCCAGCAGCTTAGGGGAAGTGGCAGGACCTCACTATGGCTACACCTTC,TRBJ1-2,NA,NA,TRBV7-2
CASSLAGQGVQPQHF,TGTGCCAGCAGCTTAGCGGGACAGGGGGTTCAGCCCCAGCATTTT,TRBJ1-5,NA,TRBD1,TRBV7-2
CASSMEPPGQPPHF,TGTGCCAGTAGTATGGAACCGCCCGGGCAGCCCCCGCATTTT,TRBJ1-5,NA,NA,TRBV19
CASSLPRDESYEQYF,TGTGCCAGCAGTCTACCCAGGGACGAGAGCTACGAGCAGTACTTC,TRBJ2-7,many,NA,TRBV28
CASSRGDRGELFF,TGTGCCAGCAGTCGAGGGGATAGGGGGGAGCTGTTTTTT,TRBJ2-2,NA,NA,TRBV12-3/TRBV12-4
CASSLAGGATNVLTF,TGTGCCAGCAGCTTAGCGGGAGGGGCGACCAACGTCCTGACTTTC,TRBJ2-6,few,TRBD2,TRBV12-3/TRBV12-4
CASSENGLGKNTIYF,TGTGCCAGCAGTGAAAACGGCTTGGGAAAGAACACCATATATTTT,TRBJ1-3,NA,NA,TRBV6-1
CASSRAATNEKLFF,TGCGCCAGCAGCCGGGCTGCAACTAATGAAAAACTGTTTTTT,TRBJ1-4,NA,NA,TRBV5-1
CASSLGGAGGRETQYF,TGTGCCAGCAGTTTGGGTGGAGCGGGAGGAAGAGAGACCCAGTACTTC,TRBJ2-5,few,TRBD2,TRBV12-3/TRBV12-4
CASSERADQPQHF,TGTGCCAGCAGTGAAAGAGCGGATCAGCCCCAGCATTTT,TRBJ1-5,few,NA,TRBV6-1
CASSFSRPEQYF,TGTGCCAGCAGTTTTTCGCGTCCTGAGCAGTACTTC,TRBJ2-7,NA,NA,TRBV12-3/TRBV12-4
CASSLAFGGRVGGQETQYF,TGTGCCAGCAGCTTAGCATTCGGAGGTCGGGTCGGGGGGCAAGAGACCCAGTACTTC,TRBJ2-5,few,TRBD2,TRBV7-2
CAISEVTGEAFF,TGTGCCATCAGTGAAGTGACAGGGGAAGCTTTCTTT,TRBJ1-1,few,TRBD1,TRBV10-3
CASSLGLATINNEQFF,TGTGCCAGCAGCTTGGGACTGGCAACTATTAACAATGAGCAGTTCTTC,TRBJ2-1,few,NA,TRBV5-3
CASSRLGGTDTQYF,TGTGCCAGCAGCCGGTTGGGGGGCACAGATACGCAGTATTTT,TRBJ2-3,NA,NA,TRBV6-2/TRBV6-3
CASSLAPGGYQPQHF,TGTGCCAGCAGTTTAGCGCCGGGGGGCTATCAGCCCCAGCATTTT,TRBJ1-5,NA,NA,TRBV12-3/TRBV12-4
CASSKRASNQPQHF,TGTGCCAGCAGTAAACGGGCTAGCAATCAGCCCCAGCATTTT,TRBJ1-5,NA,NA,TRBV6-5